Shown below are 18 T cell receptor beta chains from a single sample sequenced in a study of CD8 T cells in Susac syndrome. Reverse transcription of 0.5 to 1 ug RNA was performed with random hexamers. TCRdb re-called the immunoSEQ multiplex PCR reads through MiXCR, storing one row per CDR3 protein. The sample comprises about 83,000 distinct CDR3 sequences, around 96% of which are singletons, and roughly 0.45% rests with the top ten. The sequenced material came from CD8+ T cells from PBMCs. The receptors were gathered from a human donor with Susac syndrome.

The rearrangement links TRBV7-2 to TRBJ1-6; TRBD1 might be the D (6 bases). This CDR3 is built from 18 residues. The V gene lost 2 bases and the J gene lost 2 bases, with 16 bases spanning the gap. Per germline, CDR1 SGHTA and CDR2 FQGNSA. CDR3 sequence reads: CASSLPARGDTYNSPLHF. The CDR3 bases are TGTGCCAGCAGCTTACCGGCCAGGGGCGACACCTATAATTCACCCCTCCACTTT.

In DNA form, the CDR3 reads TGTGCCAGCAGCTCCGAGGGGGGCCGGGAGACCCAGTACTTC. It specifies CASSSEGGRETQYF. This chain uses TRBV13 with TRBJ2-5; either TRBD1 or TRBD2 may fit D (6 bases each). V lost 4 bases, J lost 5 bases, and 14 bases lay in between. The CDR3 covers 14 residues. Germline V gene lookup returns CDR1 PRHDT and CDR2 FYEKMQ (reference sequence).

The V call is TRBV25-1, the J call TRBJ2-1; the match to TRBD2 covers 10 bases. Germline CDR1 is MGHDK and CDR2 is SYGVNS. Trimming cost V 0 bases and J 8 bases; bases outside gene matches: 13. The CDR3 spans 18 residues. This chain's CDR3 is CASSEYLGASGRIDEQFF. The CDR3 coding sequence is TGTGCCAGCAGTGAATACCTCGGAGCTAGCGGGAGAATCGATGAGCAGTTCTTC.

The chain links TRBV6-6 to TRBJ2-5, with TRBD2 matching 8 bases. V shed 2 bases, J shed 4 bases, and the junction held 9 bases outside the gene matches. The length of the CDR3 is 16 residues. Germline V gene lookup returns CDR1 MNHNY and CDR2 SVGAGI (reference sequence). The CDR3 DNA reads TGTGCCAGCAGTTACCTTAGCGGGGAAAACGGAGAGACCCAGTACTTC. Protein sequence: CASSYLSGENGETQYF.

The rearrangement uses TRBV9 and TRBJ1-2, with D perhaps TRBD1 (5 bases). The V end lost 8 bases, the J end lost 2 bases, and 10 bases lay between the germline ends. Germline V gives CDR1 SGDLS, CDR2 YYNGEE. CDR3 size: 12 residues. The CDR3 loop reads CASRQTNYGYTF. CDR3 DNA sequence: TGTGCCAGTAGACAGACCAACTATGGCTACACCTTC. The variable domain in full, completed from reference TRBV9 and TRBJ1-2, reads DSGVTQTPKHLITATGQRVTLRCSPRSGDLSVYWYQQSLDQGLQFLIQYYNGEERAKGNILERFSAQQFPDLHSELNLSSLELGDSALYFCASRQTNYGYTFGSGTRLTVV.

This chain connects TRBV5-1 to TRBJ2-1; D uncertain. The germline V gene encodes CDR1 SGHRS and CDR2 YFSETQ. CDR3 size: 12 residues. V was shortened by 3 bases and J by 2 bases, with 3 bases between the two germline ends. CDR3 sequence: CASSSPYNEQFF. The CDR3 bases are TGCGCCAGCAGCTCCCCCTACAATGAGCAGTTCTTC. The variable domain in full, completed from reference TRBV5-1 and TRBJ2-1, reads KAGVTQTPRYLIKTRGQQVTLSCSPISGHRSVSWYQQTPGQGLQFLFEYFSETQRNKGNFPGRFSGRQFSNSRSEMNVSTLELGDSALYLCASSSPYNEQFFGPGTRLTVL.

This rearrangement joins TRBV10-2 to TRBJ2-5; 8 bases fit TRBD2. Trimming cost V 5 bases and J 2 bases; bases outside gene matches: 13. Germline loops: CDR1 WSHSY, CDR2 SAAADI. The CDR3 spans 17 residues. CDR3 sequence: CASSHPGGRGDQETQYF. The CDR3 DNA is TGCGCCAGCAGTCACCCCGGCGGGCGGGGGGATCAAGAGACCCAGTACTTC.

The chain recombines TRBV3-1 with TRBJ2-3; D uncertain. Germline V CDR1 and CDR2: LGHDT, YNNKEL (reference sequence). The CDR3 is made up of 12 amino acids. V lost 4 bases, J lost 6 bases, and 8 bases lay in between. The DNA of the CDR3 is TGTGCCAGCAGCCCTGATCCCGATACGCAGTATTTT. Residues: CASSPDPDTQYF.

The chain recombines TRBV28 with TRBJ2-7, with D maybe TRBD2 (6 bases). The CDR3 has 14 residues. V lost 5 bases and J lost 0, with 11 bases in between. Germline V gives CDR1 MDHEN, CDR2 SYDVKM. CDR3 region: CASSPAGPSYEQYF. CDR3 in DNA: TGTGCCAGCAGTCCCGCGGGGCCCTCCTACGAGCAGTACTTC.

This chain connects TRBV11-1 to TRBJ2-1, with unresolved D. Germline V gene lookup returns CDR1 SGHAT and CDR2 FQDESV (reference sequence). The CDR3 loop spans 19 amino acids. The V gene lost 2 bases and the J gene lost 4 bases, with 24 bases spanning the gap. Here the CDR3 DNA reads TGTGCCAGCAGCTTAATTAGGGTAGGCTCACGGAGTTGGTACAATGAGCAGTTCTTC. Its protein is CASSLIRVGSRSWYNEQFF. Looking up the rest from reference TRBV11-1 and TRBJ2-1 gives the full variable domain: EAEVAQSPRYKITEKSQAVAFWCDPISGHATLYWYRQILGQGPELLVQFQDESVVDDSQLPKDRFSAERLKGVDSTLKIQPAELGDSAMYLCASSLIRVGSRSWYNEQFFGPGTRLTVL.

The V and J genes are TRBV2 and TRBJ2-1; 10 bases line up with TRBD1. Germline V gene sequence: CDR1 SNHLY, CDR2 FYNNEI. The CDR3 extends over 15 amino acids. J was trimmed by 8 bases and V by 1 base; bases with no gene match: 5. The chain's CDR3 is CASSEGQGARDEQFF. CDR3 nucleotide sequence: TGTGCCAGCAGTGAAGGACAGGGGGCACGAGATGAGCAGTTCTTC. Full variable domain (missing parts from reference TRBV2 and TRBJ2-1): EPEVTQTPSHQVTQMGQEVILRCVPISNHLYFYWYRQILGQKVEFLVSFYNNEISEKSEIFDDQFSVERPDGSNFTLKIRSTKLEDSAMYFCASSEGQGARDEQFFGPGTRLTVL.

The chain recombines TRBV20-1 with TRBJ2-5; TRBD2 agrees at 9 bases. The germline V gene has CDR1 DFQATT and CDR2 SNEGSKA (reference sequence). CDR3 length: 13 amino acids. V was clipped by 4 bases and J by 5 bases; unmatched bases: 5. The DNA for the CDR3 is TGCAGTGCTACGCGGGGGGGCCCTGAGACCCAGTACTTC. Protein sequence: CSATRGGPETQYF.

V and J are TRBV27 and TRBJ2-3; TRBD2 agrees at 8 bases. CDR1 is MNHEY, CDR2 SMNVEV, per germline (reference sequence). CDR3 length: 15 residues. V trimming: 7 bases; J trimming: 2 bases; junction bases outside the gene matches: 8. This CDR3 reads CASNLRGGNTDTQYF. CDR3 DNA sequence: TGTGCCAGCAATCTACGGGGGGGGAACACAGATACGCAGTATTTT.

The CDR3 DNA sequence: TGCAGCGTTGAAATCGGCATGGGGGGAGATGGCTACACCTTC. Its protein is CSVEIGMGGDGYTF. The chain is built from TRBV29-1 and TRBJ1-2; a possible D gene is TRBD1 (5 bases). The CDR3 extends over 14 amino acids. Trimming shortened V by 2 bases and J by 6 bases, and 16 bases separated the two germline ends. Germline V gives CDR1 SQVTM, CDR2 ANQGSEA.

V gene TRBV14 combines with J gene TRBJ2-7; TRBD2 might be the D (5 bases). The CDR3 consists of 15 residues. CDR1 is SGHDN, CDR2 FVKESK, per germline. The germline V and J ends were trimmed by 1 base and 5 bases, with 15 bases remaining between them. CDR3 nucleotides: TGTGCCAGCAGCCAAGTAGAGGGCCCCGACCACGAGCAGTACTTC. This translates into CASSQVEGPDHEQYF.

This clonotype was seen only once. The CDR3 loop is CSAPGQGLNQPQHF. CDR3 sequence (DNA): TGCAGTGCCCCAGGACAGGGCCTAAACCAGCCCCAGCATTTT. This rearrangement joins TRBV20-1 to TRBJ1-5; 8 bases are shared with TRBD1. This CDR3 comprises 14 residues. The germline CDR1 and CDR2 sequences are DFQATT and SNEGSKA (reference sequence). The V gene end was trimmed by 6 bases and the J gene end by 7 bases; junction bases not matched to a gene: 11.

The chain has TRBV20-1 and TRBJ2-4; TRBD2 aligns across 16 bases. CDR3 length: 14 amino acids. Germline CDR1 is DFQATT and CDR2 is SNEGSKA (reference sequence). V trimming: 2 bases; J trimming: 12 bases; junction bases outside the gene matches: 4. The CDR3 loop reads CSARWGTSGRAQYF. CDR3 bases: TGCAGTGCTAGATGGGGGACTAGCGGGAGGGCTCAGTACTTC.

Turning to this clonotype: A junction boundary mismatches the germline segment, possibly from a read error. V gene TRBV20-1 combines with J gene TRBJ1-2; 9 bases match TRBD1. This CDR3 is 10 amino acids long. The V gene's germline CDR1 is DFQATT and CDR2 SNEGSKA (reference sequence). CDR3 sequence: CSAPSDRGVF. The CDR3 nucleotides read TGCAGTGCCCCCTCAGACAGGGGGGTCTTC.